The following is a T cell receptor (beta chain) sequence with its context. What it binds is unknown. Sequencing used immunoSEQ multiplex PCR; TCRdb keeps in-frame clones, though not all of them. The table includes about 82,000 clones, 80% to 90% detected once. V lost 4 bases to trimming and J lost 4 bases, with 15 bases between them. CDR1 is SGDLS, CDR2 YYNGEE, per germline. This CDR3 has 15 residues. These data are taken from a study of identifying expanded T cells in peripheral blood. Findings of the study overall: Differentially abundant clones: roughly 1.2 between replicates, roughly 16 at about 13 days, around 20 at four. Approximately two-week clone count variance significantly increased as total template count grew.

No infections or other immune events were documented during collection. The chain is built from TRBV9 and TRBJ1-3; TRBD1 might be the D (5 bases). The specimen sequenced was blood. The receptor comes from a person aged 18 to 75 in good health. The CDR3: CASSPRQYLGNTIYF. CDR3 bases: TGTGCCAGCAGCCCTCGACAGTATCTCGGAAACACCATATATTTT.